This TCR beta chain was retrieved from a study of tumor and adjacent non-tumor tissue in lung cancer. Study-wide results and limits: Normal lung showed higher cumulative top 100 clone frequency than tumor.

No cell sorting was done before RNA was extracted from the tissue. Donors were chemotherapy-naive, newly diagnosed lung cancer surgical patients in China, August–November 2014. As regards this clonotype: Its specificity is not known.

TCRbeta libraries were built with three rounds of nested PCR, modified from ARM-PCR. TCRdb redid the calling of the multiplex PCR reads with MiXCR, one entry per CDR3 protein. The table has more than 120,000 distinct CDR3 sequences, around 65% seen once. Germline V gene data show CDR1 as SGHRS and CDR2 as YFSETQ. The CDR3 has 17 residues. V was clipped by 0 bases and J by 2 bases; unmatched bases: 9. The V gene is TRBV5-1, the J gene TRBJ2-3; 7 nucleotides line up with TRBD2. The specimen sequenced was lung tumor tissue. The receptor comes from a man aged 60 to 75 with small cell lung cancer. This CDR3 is CASSLVRASGITDTQYF. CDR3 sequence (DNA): TGCGCCAGCAGCTTGGTGCGGGCTAGCGGCATCACAGATACGCAGTATTTT. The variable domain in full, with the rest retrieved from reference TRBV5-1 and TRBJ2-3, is KAGVTQTPRYLIKTRGQQVTLSCSPISGHRSVSWYQQTPGQGLQFLFEYFSETQRNKGNFPGRFSGRQFSNSRSEMNVSTLELGDSALYLCASSLVRASGITDTQYFGPGTRLTVL.